These T cell receptor beta chains were read from a single sample in a study of T cells in Graves' hyperthyroidism and ophthalmopathy. TCRdb re-analysed the multiplex PCR reads in MiXCR, keeping a single row per CDR3 protein. The table includes under 300,000 distinct CDR3 sequences, around 22% detected once. The sample taken for sequencing was blood. The receptors originated from a man aged 25 to 40 with Graves' ophthalmopathy. CDR3s include the opening cysteine and the closing phenylalanine or tryptophan. The D gene is left open where the match is weak. Expanded clones are given a class, and other clones once, few, many or no size at all.

clone_size: few; v_call: TRBV10-3; j_call: TRBJ1-2; d_call: TRBD1; cdr3_nt: TGTGCCATCAGGATTACCCCAGGGGGGGCTAACTATGGCTACACCTTC; cdr3_aa: CAIRITPGGANYGYTF
clone_size: .; v_call: TRBV24-1; j_call: TRBJ2-5; d_call: TRBD2; cdr3_nt: TGTGCCACCAGTGATGGGGGACTAGCGGGAGGGCGCGGAGAGACCCAGTACTTC; cdr3_aa: CATSDGGLAGGRGETQYF
clone_size: few; v_call: TRBV6-5; j_call: TRBJ1-1; d_call: .; cdr3_nt: TGTGCCAGCAGTTACTCTAGGGCAGGGGCGGGGACTGAAGCTTTCTTT; cdr3_aa: CASSYSRAGAGTEAFF
clone_size: few; v_call: TRBV2; j_call: TRBJ2-7; d_call: .; cdr3_nt: TGTGCCAGCTTGGGTCCTAGCGACAGCTCCTACGAGCAGTACTTC; cdr3_aa: CASLGPSDSSYEQYF
clone_size: .; v_call: TRBV6-5; j_call: TRBJ2-2; d_call: .; cdr3_nt: TGTGCCAGCAGTTACCTTGGAGGAACTACCGGGGAGCTGTTTTTT; cdr3_aa: CASSYLGGTTGELFF
clone_size: few; v_call: TRBV27; j_call: TRBJ2-3; d_call: TRBD2; cdr3_nt: TGTGCCAGCAGTTTTTACGGCGGGAGGACAGATACGCAGTATTTT; cdr3_aa: CASSFYGGRTDTQYF
clone_size: .; v_call: TRBV5-1; j_call: TRBJ2-2; d_call: TRBD1; cdr3_nt: TGCGCCAGCAGCGCTGGACAGGAAGGAGGGGAGCTGTTTTTT; cdr3_aa: CASSAGQEGGELFF
clone_size: .; v_call: TRBV5-1; j_call: TRBJ2-7; d_call: .; cdr3_nt: TGCGCCAGCAGCTTGGGACAGACTCCCTACGAGCAGTACTTC; cdr3_aa: CASSLGQTPYEQYF
clone_size: once; v_call: TRBV19; j_call: TRBJ2-2; d_call: TRBD1; cdr3_nt: TGTGCCAGTAGTCCGCCTACCGGGACAGGAAAACGGGAGCTGTTTTTT; cdr3_aa: CASSPPTGTGKRELFF
clone_size: .; v_call: TRBV24-1; j_call: TRBJ2-5; d_call: .; cdr3_nt: TGTGCCACCAGTGGAGGGGGGTCCTCCCAAGAGACCCAGTACTTC; cdr3_aa: CATSGGGSSQETQYF
clone_size: .; v_call: TRBV12-3/TRBV12-4; j_call: TRBJ2-1; d_call: TRBD1; cdr3_nt: TGTGCCAGCAGTTTAATTATCGGACAGGACAATGAGCAGTTCTTC; cdr3_aa: CASSLIIGQDNEQFF
clone_size: .; v_call: TRBV28; j_call: TRBJ1-2; d_call: .; cdr3_nt: TGTGCCAGCAGTTTTAGGAGGCGGGGTGGCTACACCTTC; cdr3_aa: CASSFRRRGGYTF
clone_size: .; v_call: TRBV5-1; j_call: TRBJ1-4; d_call: .; cdr3_nt: TGCGCCAGCACCCCCCAGTGGAACAGGTCAAATGAAAAACTGTTTTTT; cdr3_aa: CASTPQWNRSNEKLFF
clone_size: many; v_call: TRBV3-1; j_call: TRBJ2-2; d_call: TRBD2; cdr3_nt: TGTGCCAGCACCCCGACTAGCGGGAGGGTCACCGGGGAGCTGTTTTTT; cdr3_aa: CASTPTSGRVTGELFF
clone_size: .; v_call: TRBV27; j_call: TRBJ2-1; d_call: .; cdr3_nt: TGTGCCAGCAAGAGGGTGGTTGGGATCTCTTATTACAATGAGCAGTTCTTC; cdr3_aa: CASKRVVGISYYNEQFF
clone_size: .; v_call: TRBV10-3; j_call: TRBJ2-1; d_call: .; cdr3_nt: TGTGCCACCGGCAAAGTTAGCGGAGCTGGGAATGAGCAGTTCTTC; cdr3_aa: CATGKVSGAGNEQFF
clone_size: once; v_call: TRBV10-3; j_call: TRBJ1-2; d_call: .; cdr3_nt: TGTGCCATCAGTGAGTCGGTCAGCCCTAACTATGGCTACACCTTC; cdr3_aa: CAISESVSPNYGYTF
clone_size: .; v_call: TRBV20-1; j_call: TRBJ2-2; d_call: .; cdr3_nt: TGCAGTGCTAGAGACCAGGGAGTATTGGGCGGGGAGCTGTTTTTT; cdr3_aa: CSARDQGVLGGELFF
clone_size: few; v_call: TRBV6-4; j_call: TRBJ2-2; d_call: TRBD2; cdr3_nt: TGTGCCAGCAGTACAAGGACTAGTCAGAACACCGGGGAGCTGTTTTTT; cdr3_aa: CASSTRTSQNTGELFF
clone_size: .; v_call: TRBV7-9; j_call: TRBJ2-3; d_call: .; cdr3_nt: TGTGCCAGCAGCTTATCACGACTTGGGGAGACAGATACGCAGTATTTT; cdr3_aa: CASSLSRLGETDTQYF
clone_size: few; v_call: TRBV7-9; j_call: TRBJ1-6; d_call: TRBD1; cdr3_nt: TGTGCCAGCAGCGGCGGGACAGGGGCGTCGAATTCACCCCTCCACTTT; cdr3_aa: CASSGGTGASNSPLHF
clone_size: .; v_call: TRBV9; j_call: TRBJ1-1; d_call: .; cdr3_nt: TGTGCCAGCAGCCCCGGCGGGTCGACGAACACTGAAGCTTTCTTT; cdr3_aa: CASSPGGSTNTEAFF
clone_size: .; v_call: TRBV2; j_call: TRBJ1-2; d_call: TRBD1; cdr3_nt: TGTGCCAGCAGTCGAACAGGGGGTATGGGCTACACCTTC; cdr3_aa: CASSRTGGMGYTF
clone_size: .; v_call: TRBV5-6; j_call: TRBJ2-7; d_call: .; cdr3_nt: TGTGCCAGCAGCTTGGCCAGGGAGGACGGGTACGAGCAGTACTTC; cdr3_aa: CASSLAREDGYEQYF
clone_size: few; v_call: TRBV2; j_call: TRBJ2-2; d_call: .; cdr3_nt: TGTGCCAGCAGTGAACCCGGCAGGGTATCCACCGGGGAGCTGTTTTTT; cdr3_aa: CASSEPGRVSTGELFF
clone_size: many; v_call: TRBV28; j_call: TRBJ1-1; d_call: TRBD1; cdr3_nt: TGTGCCACCCTCAGGAAGGGGGCGCGGACCACTGAAGCTTTCTTT; cdr3_aa: CATLRKGARTTEAFF
clone_size: few; v_call: TRBV19; j_call: TRBJ1-1; d_call: .; cdr3_nt: TGTGCCAGTAGTTTCAGGGGATCCACTGAAGCTTTCTTT; cdr3_aa: CASSFRGSTEAFF
clone_size: .; v_call: TRBV29-1; j_call: TRBJ2-1; d_call: TRBD2; cdr3_nt: TGCAGCGTTGTCTTGCGGGAGCGTTTCAATGAGCAGTTCTTC; cdr3_aa: CSVVLRERFNEQFF
clone_size: .; v_call: TRBV20-1; j_call: TRBJ2-1; d_call: TRBD2; cdr3_nt: TGCAGTGCTAGACTAGCGGGACCCCCCCTCGGTGAGCAGTTCTTC; cdr3_aa: CSARLAGPPLGEQFF
clone_size: few; v_call: TRBV5-1; j_call: TRBJ2-2; d_call: .; cdr3_nt: TGCGCCAGCAGCGTTAAGGTGGAGGGCGGGGAGCTGTTTTTT; cdr3_aa: CASSVKVEGGELFF
clone_size: .; v_call: TRBV20-1; j_call: TRBJ2-3; d_call: .; cdr3_nt: TGCAGCGGGGCTTCAGGGCCATACACAGATACGCAGTATTTT; cdr3_aa: CSGASGPYTDTQYF
clone_size: .; v_call: TRBV7-9; j_call: TRBJ1-2; d_call: .; cdr3_nt: TGTGCCAGCAGCTTAGGCGCTGATGGCTACACCTTC; cdr3_aa: CASSLGADGYTF
clone_size: many; v_call: TRBV30; j_call: TRBJ1-6; d_call: .; cdr3_nt: TGTGCCTGGGGAGAGGATTCTAATTCACCCCTCCACTTT; cdr3_aa: CAWGEDSNSPLHF
clone_size: .; v_call: TRBV6-1; j_call: TRBJ2-1; d_call: .; cdr3_nt: TGTGCTTTAGACTGGCAAAGGAACAATGAGCAGTTCTTC; cdr3_aa: CALDWQRNNEQFF
clone_size: .; v_call: TRBV12-3/TRBV12-4; j_call: TRBJ2-2; d_call: .; cdr3_nt: TGTGCCAGCAGTCCATCAAGGTTGGGGACCGGGGAGCTGTTTTTT; cdr3_aa: CASSPSRLGTGELFF
clone_size: many; v_call: TRBV3-1; j_call: TRBJ2-1; d_call: TRBD2; cdr3_nt: TGTGCCAGCAGCCAAACCCTAGCGGGACGGGGTGAGCAGTTCTTC; cdr3_aa: CASSQTLAGRGEQFF
clone_size: few; v_call: TRBV18; j_call: TRBJ1-4; d_call: TRBD1; cdr3_nt: TGTGCCAGCTCACGGGCAGGGGGCTCTAATGAAAAACTGTTTTTT; cdr3_aa: CASSRAGGSNEKLFF
clone_size: .; v_call: TRBV30; j_call: TRBJ2-6; d_call: .; cdr3_nt: TGTGCCTGGAGTAGTCTAAAGAATACTGGGGCCAACGTCCTGACTTTC; cdr3_aa: CAWSSLKNTGANVLTF
clone_size: many; v_call: TRBV28; j_call: TRBJ2-7; d_call: TRBD2; cdr3_nt: TGTGCCAGCAGCCGTATAGCGGGACTGGGGTCCTACGAGCAGTACTTC; cdr3_aa: CASSRIAGLGSYEQYF
clone_size: many; v_call: TRBV12-3/TRBV12-4; j_call: TRBJ2-7; d_call: TRBD2; cdr3_nt: TGTGCCAGCAGTTGGGGAGGGGTCGCCTACGAGCAGTACTTC; cdr3_aa: CASSWGGVAYEQYF
clone_size: few; v_call: TRBV30; j_call: TRBJ1-5; d_call: .; cdr3_nt: TGTGCCTGGACGACAGGACCGATCAATCAGCCCCAGCATTTT; cdr3_aa: CAWTTGPINQPQHF